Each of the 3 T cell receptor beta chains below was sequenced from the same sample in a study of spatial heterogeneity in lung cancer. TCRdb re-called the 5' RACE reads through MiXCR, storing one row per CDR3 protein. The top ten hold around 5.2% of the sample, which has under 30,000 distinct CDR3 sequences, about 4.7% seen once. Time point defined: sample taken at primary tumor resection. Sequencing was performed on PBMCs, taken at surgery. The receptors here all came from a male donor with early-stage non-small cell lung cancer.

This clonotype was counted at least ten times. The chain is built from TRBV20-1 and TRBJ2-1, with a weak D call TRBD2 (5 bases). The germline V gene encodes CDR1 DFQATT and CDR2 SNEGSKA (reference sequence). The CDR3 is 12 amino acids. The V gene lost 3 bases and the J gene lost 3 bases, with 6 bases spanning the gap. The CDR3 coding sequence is TGCAGTGCTAGCGGGAACTACAATGAGCAGTTCTTC. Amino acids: CSASGNYNEQFF.

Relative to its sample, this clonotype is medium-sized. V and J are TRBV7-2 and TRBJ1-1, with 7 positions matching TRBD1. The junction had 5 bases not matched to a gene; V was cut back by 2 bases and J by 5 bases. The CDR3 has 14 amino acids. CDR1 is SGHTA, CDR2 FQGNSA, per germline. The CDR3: CASSLKGAGTEAFF. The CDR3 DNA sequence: TGTGCCAGCAGCTTAAAGGGGGCTGGGACTGAAGCTTTCTTT.

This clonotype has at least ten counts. CDR3 sequence reads: CASSLGVAGGEETQYF. CDR3 nucleotide sequence: TGTGCCAGCAGCTTAGGAGTAGCGGGGGGCGAAGAGACCCAGTACTTC. The chain combines TRBV7-2 with TRBJ2-5; 10 bases align to TRBD2. This CDR3 has 16 residues. The V segment lost 1 base and the J segment 3 bases; nucleotides outside the gene matches: 5. The germline CDR1 and CDR2 sequences are SGHTA and FQGNSA.